This T cell receptor (beta chain) was captured by sequencing in a study of blood T cell repertoires in COVID-19. Study summary: PBMCs, B-cell-depleted T cells, or T cells were the source of the cDNA or gDNA that made up the material.

The repertoire was sequenced with immunoSEQ multiplex PCR; TCRdb's copy has only in-frame clones and lacks some. The repertoire holds fewer than 350,000 clones, with over 75% as singletons. Germline CDR1 and CDR2: MNHEY and SMNVEV (reference sequence). This CDR3 has 16 residues. Deletions cut 3 bases from V and 2 bases from J, with 16 bases between. The TCR sequence derives from a woman aged 45-59 years who had recovered from COVID-19. The V and J genes are TRBV27 and TRBJ1-1; no clear D gene. The sequencing sample was made of peripheral blood. CDR3 in amino acids: CASSFATLTRNTEAFF. The CDR3, as DNA: TGTGCCAGCAGTTTCGCGACTCTCACGCGAAACACTGAAGCTTTCTTT.